Detailed here is one T cell receptor beta chain. Its antigen is unknown. This entry belongs to a study of a mutant IDH1 vaccine in newly diagnosed glioma. Germline-derived CDR1 and CDR2 are SGHRS and YFSETQ. The trim removed 3 bases at V and 4 bases at J, leaving 8 bases unmatched. This CDR3 contains 15 residues. The assay was immunoSEQ multiplex PCR, and TCRdb's table has in-frame clones only and misses some. This table holds approximately 47,000 clones, around 90% found once. Noted time point: week 35, safety follow-up. What each vaccine dose contained was 300 ug of mutant IDH1 20-mer peptide, accompanied by topical imiquimod.

The receptor was derived from a woman in her thirties or forties with glioma. The genes are TRBV5-1 and TRBJ1-2; the match to TRBD1 covers 8 bases. Specimen: PBMCs, collected from a glioma patient whose treatment included an IDH1 peptide vaccine. CDR3 region: CASSWDRTPGYGYTF. CDR3 nucleotides: TGCGCCAGCAGCTGGGACAGGACCCCGGGCTATGGCTACACCTTC.